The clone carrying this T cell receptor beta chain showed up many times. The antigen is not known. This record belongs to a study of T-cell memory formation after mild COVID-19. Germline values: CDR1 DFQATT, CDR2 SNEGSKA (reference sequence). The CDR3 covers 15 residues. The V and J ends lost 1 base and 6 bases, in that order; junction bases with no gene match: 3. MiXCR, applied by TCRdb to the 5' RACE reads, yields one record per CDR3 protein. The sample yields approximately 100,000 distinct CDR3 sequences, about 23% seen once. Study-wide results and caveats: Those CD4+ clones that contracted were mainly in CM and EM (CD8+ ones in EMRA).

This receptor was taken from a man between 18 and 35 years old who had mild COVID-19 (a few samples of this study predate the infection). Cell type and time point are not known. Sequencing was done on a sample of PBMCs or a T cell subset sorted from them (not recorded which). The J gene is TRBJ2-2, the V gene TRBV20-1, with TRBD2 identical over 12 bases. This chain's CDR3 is CSARGTSGESGELFF. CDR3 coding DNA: TGCAGTGCTAGAGGGACTAGCGGGGAATCCGGGGAGCTGTTTTTT.